The rows below give T cell receptor beta chains drawn from one sample of a study of cytomegalovirus exposure and HLA in healthy donors. The data were produced by immunoSEQ multiplex PCR, yet TCRdb's version contains in-frame clones alone and is incomplete. The data show more than 100,000 clones, around 72% seen once. The specimen was PBMCs. The source of these receptors is a woman aged 40 to 55 in good health and CMV-seropositive. The CDR3 runs from the conserved cysteine through the conserved F or W. Each record gives: J gene, V gene, D gene, clone size, CDR3 protein, CDR3 DNA. The D gene is left open where the match is weak. Some rows have no size entry. The others give once, few or many, or a class for an expanded clone.

TRBJ1-1 TRBV18 NA NA CASSPSGNVGYTEAFF TGTGCCAGCTCACCCTCGGGGAATGTAGGGTACACTGAAGCTTTCTTT
TRBJ2-3 TRBV7-2 NA NA CASSLLRNTDTQYF TGTGCCAGCAGCTTACTGCGGAACACAGATACGCAGTATTTT
TRBJ1-4 TRBV5-1 NA NA CASSFGRGRDEKLFF TGCGCCAGCAGCTTCGGGCGGGGGCGTGATGAAAAACTGTTTTTT
TRBJ2-7 TRBV7-2 NA NA CASSLGTQTTYEQYF TGTGCCAGCAGCCTCGGGACACAAACAACCTACGAGCAGTACTTC
TRBJ2-5 TRBV5-1 TRBD1 few CASSLDGAGGQETQYF TGCGCCAGCAGCTTGGACGGAGCAGGGGGCCAAGAGACCCAGTACTTC
TRBJ1-4 TRBV7-6 TRBD1 NA CASSLSTGATTNEKLFF TGTGCCAGCAGCCTCTCGACAGGGGCTACGACTAATGAAAAACTGTTTTTT
TRBJ2-2 TRBV4-3 TRBD1 NA CASSPQDRADTGELFF TGCGCCAGCAGCCCCCAGGACAGGGCGGACACCGGGGAGCTGTTTTTT
TRBJ2-3 TRBV5-1 TRBD1 NA CASSTRDRGVVTQYF TGCGCCAGCAGCACCCGGGACAGGGGTGTCGTTACGCAGTATTTT
TRBJ1-1 TRBV7-8 NA NA CASSLVGGSTEAFF TGTGCCAGCAGCTTAGTGGGGGGGAGCACTGAAGCTTTCTTT
TRBJ1-2 TRBV5-4 TRBD1 NA CASSSTGQAAWSIGYTF TGTGCCAGCAGCTCTACAGGACAGGCCGCCTGGTCTATCGGCTACACCTTC
TRBJ2-5 TRBV5-1 TRBD2 NA CASSSGGGSGQETQYF TGCGCCAGCAGCTCTGGCGGGGGGTCAGGACAAGAGACCCAGTACTTC
TRBJ2-7 TRBV15 NA NA CATSRGWEYDEQYF TGTGCCACCAGCAGAGGGTGGGAGTACGACGAGCAGTACTTC
TRBJ1-1 TRBV10-3 NA few CAISSQDVNTEAFF TGTGCCATCAGCTCACAGGACGTGAACACTGAAGCTTTCTTT
TRBJ2-2 TRBV19 NA few CASSRQLRTGELFF TGTGCCAGTAGTCGACAACTCCGCACCGGGGAGCTGTTTTTT
TRBJ2-7 TRBV6-6 TRBD1 few CATEGQGVRDEQYF TGTGCCACCGAAGGACAGGGCGTCCGCGACGAGCAGTACTTC
TRBJ1-2 TRBV7-9 TRBD1 once CASSFLTGPYGYTF TGTGCCAGCAGCTTCTTGACAGGGCCCTATGGCTACACTTTC
TRBJ1-5 TRBV7-3 NA few CASSLTPDQPQHF TGTGCCAGCAGCTTAACCCCCGATCAGCCCCAGCATTTT
TRBJ2-2 TRBV4-3 NA NA CASSQDGGGVAGELFF TGCGCCAGCAGCCAAGACGGAGGGGGCGTCGCCGGGGAGCTGTTTTTT
TRBJ1-5 TRBV4-3 NA NA CASSQEWRGYQPQHF TGCGCCAGCAGCCAAGAGTGGCGGGGGTATCAGCCCCAGCATTTT
TRBJ1-6 TRBV7-9 NA NA CASSPSFEHYNSPLHF TGTGCCAGCAGCCCCTCTTTCGAACACTATAATTCACCCCTCCACTTT
TRBJ2-7 TRBV4-3 TRBD1 NA CASSLGTGYEQYF TGCGCCAGCAGCCTAGGGACAGGCTACGAGCAGTACTTC